A selection of T cell receptor beta chains follows, all from one sample in a study of long-term antiretroviral therapy in people with HIV. The repertoire was sequenced with immunoSEQ multiplex PCR; TCRdb's copy has only in-frame clones and lacks some. The sample lists 15,000 to 20,000 clones, 75% to 90% occurring once. The sample in question was unsorted PBMCs, obtained 4.2 years after starting antiretroviral therapy. These receptors came from a man aged 50 or older with HIV. Each CDR3 is given with its conserved first and last residue. Each record gives: D gene, J gene, clone size, V gene, CDR3 protein, CDR3 DNA. D genes are given only for firm matches. Only some rows state a clone size, as once, few, many or a class for expanded clones.

d_gene: TRBD1
j_gene: TRBJ1-2
abundance: NA
v_gene: TRBV27
CDR3aa: CASRPSGTGGDYYGYTF
CDR3nt: TGTGCCAGCAGGCCCTCCGGGACAGGGGGCGATTACTATGGCTACACCTTC

d_gene: NA
j_gene: TRBJ1-5
abundance: NA
v_gene: TRBV30
CDR3aa: CAWSAGPRANQPQHF
CDR3nt: TGTGCCTGGAGTGCCGGGCCCAGGGCCAATCAGCCCCAGCATTTT

d_gene: TRBD1
j_gene: TRBJ1-4
abundance: once
v_gene: TRBV19
CDR3aa: CASTTGTGKLFF
CDR3nt: TGTGCCAGTACCACGGGGACAGGGAAACTGTTTTTT

d_gene: NA
j_gene: TRBJ2-6
abundance: NA
v_gene: TRBV5-4
CDR3aa: CASSLLQATSGANVLTF
CDR3nt: TGTGCCAGCAGCTTGTTACAGGCGACCTCTGGGGCCAACGTCCTGACTTTC

d_gene: NA
j_gene: TRBJ1-2
abundance: NA
v_gene: TRBV28
CDR3aa: CASSLIYGYTF
CDR3nt: TGTGCCAGCAGTTTAATCTATGGCTACACCTTC

d_gene: TRBD1
j_gene: TRBJ2-1
abundance: NA
v_gene: TRBV11-3
CDR3aa: CASSLEGTGNRNEQFF
CDR3nt: TGTGCCAGCAGCTTAGAAGGGACAGGGAATCGGAATGAGCAGTTCTTC

d_gene: NA
j_gene: TRBJ1-2
abundance: NA
v_gene: TRBV6-1
CDR3aa: CATQTGTLYGYTF
CDR3nt: TGTGCCACCCAAACCGGGACACTCTATGGCTACACCTTC

d_gene: NA
j_gene: TRBJ2-7
abundance: few
v_gene: TRBV6-5
CDR3aa: CASGAQGEQYF
CDR3nt: TGTGCCAGCGGAGCACAGGGTGAGCAGTACTTC

d_gene: TRBD2
j_gene: TRBJ2-7
abundance: NA
v_gene: TRBV2
CDR3aa: CASSEGTSGSYEQYF
CDR3nt: TGTGCCAGCAGTGAAGGGACTAGCGGATCCTACGAGCAGTACTTC

d_gene: TRBD1
j_gene: TRBJ1-1
abundance: NA
v_gene: TRBV6-5
CDR3aa: CASSTSGGNTEAFF
CDR3nt: TGTGCCAGCAGCACCTCAGGGGGGAACACTGAAGCTTTCTTT

d_gene: NA
j_gene: TRBJ1-2
abundance: NA
v_gene: TRBV14
CDR3aa: CASSQVIPPSGGYTF
CDR3nt: TGTGCCAGCAGCCAAGTTATCCCCCCCTCGGGAGGCTACACCTTC

d_gene: NA
j_gene: TRBJ2-3
abundance: NA
v_gene: TRBV2
CDR3aa: CASSRDGTYTDTQYF
CDR3nt: TGTGCCAGCAGTCGCGACGGGACCTACACAGATACGCAGTATTTT

d_gene: NA
j_gene: TRBJ1-5
abundance: NA
v_gene: TRBV18
CDR3aa: CASSPHPPSSNQPQHF
CDR3nt: TGTGCCAGCTCACCCCACCCTCCGAGTAGCAATCAGCCCCAGCATTTT

d_gene: TRBD1
j_gene: TRBJ2-7
abundance: NA
v_gene: TRBV10-3
CDR3aa: CAISPGTGIYEQYF
CDR3nt: TGTGCCATCAGCCCCGGGACAGGGATTTACGAGCAGTACTTC

d_gene: NA
j_gene: TRBJ2-7
abundance: NA
v_gene: TRBV5-1
CDR3aa: CASSLEAAITYEQYF
CDR3nt: TGCGCCAGCAGCTTGGAGGCAGCTATTACCTACGAGCAGTACTTC

d_gene: TRBD1
j_gene: TRBJ1-4
abundance: NA
v_gene: TRBV27
CDR3aa: CASRPSTTGLSGEKLFF
CDR3nt: TGTGCCAGCAGACCTTCGACGACAGGGTTATCAGGTGAAAAACTGTTTTTT

d_gene: TRBD1
j_gene: TRBJ2-6
abundance: NA
v_gene: TRBV9
CDR3aa: CASSPTGGSSGANVLTF
CDR3nt: TGTGCCAGCAGCCCGACAGGGGGCAGCTCTGGGGCCAACGTCCTGACTTTC

d_gene: NA
j_gene: TRBJ2-3
abundance: few
v_gene: TRBV4-2
CDR3aa: CASSQDARKDTQYF
CDR3nt: TGTGCCAGCAGCCAAGATGCCCGTAAGGATACGCAGTATTTT

d_gene: TRBD1
j_gene: TRBJ2-3
abundance: NA
v_gene: TRBV11-2
CDR3aa: CASRSGTGKGTDTQYF
CDR3nt: TGTGCCAGCCGATCAGGGACAGGGAAGGGCACAGATACGCAGTATTTT

d_gene: NA
j_gene: TRBJ1-1
abundance: NA
v_gene: TRBV4-2
CDR3aa: CASSQGPEAFF
CDR3nt: TGTGCCAGCAGCCAGGGGCCTGAAGCTTTCTTT

d_gene: NA
j_gene: TRBJ2-7
abundance: NA
v_gene: TRBV9
CDR3aa: CASSVEYGGLYRVTLEQYF
CDR3nt: TGTGCCAGCAGCGTAGAGTATGGCGGTTTGTATAGGGTGACGCTCGAGCAGTACTTC

d_gene: NA
j_gene: TRBJ1-1
abundance: NA
v_gene: TRBV10-2
CDR3aa: CASSEGGQYTEAFF
CDR3nt: TGCGCCAGCAGTGAGGGCGGACAGTACACTGAAGCTTTCTTT

d_gene: NA
j_gene: TRBJ2-7
abundance: NA
v_gene: TRBV18
CDR3aa: CASSLVRDPSYEQYF
CDR3nt: TGTGCCAGCTCCTTAGTCCGGGACCCCTCCTACGAGCAGTACTTC

d_gene: NA
j_gene: TRBJ1-6
abundance: NA
v_gene: TRBV30
CDR3aa: CAWGPSSPLHF
CDR3nt: TGTGCCTGGGGACCTAGTTCACCCCTCCACTTT

d_gene: TRBD2
j_gene: TRBJ2-7
abundance: NA
v_gene: TRBV19
CDR3aa: CASSTKLAGGYEQYF
CDR3nt: TGTGCCAGTAGTACCAAACTAGCGGGAGGCTACGAGCAGTACTTC